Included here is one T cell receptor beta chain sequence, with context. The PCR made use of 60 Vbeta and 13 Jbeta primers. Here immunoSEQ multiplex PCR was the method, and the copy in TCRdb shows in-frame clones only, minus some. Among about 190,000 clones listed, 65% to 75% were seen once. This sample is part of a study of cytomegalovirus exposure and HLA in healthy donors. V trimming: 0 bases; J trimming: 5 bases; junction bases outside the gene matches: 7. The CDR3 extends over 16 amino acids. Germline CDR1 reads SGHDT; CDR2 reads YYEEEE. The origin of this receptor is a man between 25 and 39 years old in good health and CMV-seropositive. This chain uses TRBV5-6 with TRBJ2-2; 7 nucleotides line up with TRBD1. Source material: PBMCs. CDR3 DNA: TGTGCCAGCAGCTTGGGGGAGACAGGGAGAACCGGGGAGCTGTTTTTT. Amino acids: CASSLGETGRTGELFF. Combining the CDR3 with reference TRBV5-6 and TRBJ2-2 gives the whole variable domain DAGVTQSPTHLIKTRGQQVTLRCSPKSGHDTVSWYQQALGQGPQFIFQYYEEEERQRGNFPDRFSGHQFPNYSSELNVNALLLGDSALYLCASSLGETGRTGELFFGEGSRLTVL.